These T cell receptor beta chains were read from a single sample in a study of radiation and T cells in renal cell carcinoma. Assay used: immunoSEQ multiplex PCR; TCRdb lists only in-frame clones, some missing. The profile shows roughly 100,000 clones, 82% of them singletons. The source material was blood, sampled from a patient whose treatment included radiotherapy and nephrectomy. The receptor source for this set is a man aged 55-75 years with renal cell carcinoma. The CDR3 runs from the conserved cysteine through the conserved F or W.

>15|TRBJ1-3|TRBV6-1
CASSVWQGARNTIYF
>13|TRBJ1-1|TRBV7-9
CASSFQGNTEAFF
>14|TRBJ1-2|TRBV6-5
CASSYLVGQSGYTF
>20|TRBJ2-1|TRBV14
CASSQRPGTSGRALRGEQFF
>14|TRBJ1-5|TRBV6-5
CASGTVGANQPQHF
>16|TRBJ2-1|TRBV9
CASSGSSGRFTNEQFF
>12|TRBJ2-3|TRBV5-1
CASTSSRDTQYF
>11|TRBJ2-7|TRBV10-3
CAISGGHEQYF
>13|TRBJ2-1|TRBV29-1
CSVSSGIYNEQFF
>15|TRBJ2-1|TRBV2
CASRVTSGHGNEQFF
>15|TRBJ2-1|TRBV7-8
CASSPDRPGYNEQFF
>15|TRBJ2-2|TRBV27
CASSILGGNTGELFF
>16|TRBJ2-3|TRBV5-1
CASSFRALQATDTQYF
>15|TRBJ2-5|TRBV5-1
CASSLVLGSGETQYF
>14|TRBJ1-1|TRBV5-4
CASRRVAGDTEAFF
>16|TRBJ2-7|TRBV7-9
CASSPADRGFSYEQYF
>11|TRBJ2-7|TRBV6-6
CAIGTLYEQYF
>14|TRBJ1-3|TRBV7-9
CASSLRWGRNTIYF
>16|TRBJ1-6|TRBV5-6
CASSSLGTRLDSPLHF
>17|TRBJ1-1|TRBV7-9
CASRNKYRVGLNTEAFF
>14|TRBJ2-7|TRBV28
CASRPPGQVYEQYF
>16|TRBJ2-5|TRBV5-1
CASSLVAILEQETQYF
>13|TRBJ2-2|TRBV11-3
CASSPDSTGELFF
>13|TRBJ2-3|TRBV10-1
CASSEAGTDTQYF
>16|TRBJ1-2|TRBV19
CASCEEGLSRGYGYTF
>17|TRBJ1-4|TRBV7-2
CASSLAGQGVLIEKLFF
>13|TRBJ2-5|TRBV2
CASTAGYQETQYF
>15|TRBJ2-1|TRBV2
CASSENSGTYNEQFF
>16|TRBJ1-1|TRBV29-1
CSVVAMEVRVNTEAFF
>16|TRBJ1-2|TRBV18
CASSPPSPRGRRGYTF
>11|TRBJ2-1|TRBV10-3
CAISTNNEQFF
>14|TRBJ1-4|TRBV5-8
CASSVRDSNEKLFF
>12|TRBJ2-2|TRBV9
CARLECTGELFF
>12|TRBJ2-7|TRBV10-3
CAISNHNDEQYF
>13|TRBJ2-7|TRBV2
CASEPRGSYEQYF
>13|TRBJ2-7|TRBV18
CASSQAESYEQYF
>13|TRBJ1-3|TRBV6-1
CASRGQGRNTIYF
>15|TRBJ2-7|TRBV13
CASSLARGGSDEQYF
>15|TRBJ2-1|TRBV5-1
CASTSSGSSYNEQFF
>14|TRBJ1-1|TRBV19
CASSPLQVNTEAFF
>17|TRBJ2-2|TRBV25-1
CASSGGNRPANTGELFF
>14|TRBJ1-5|TRBV7-9
CASSYGQGGQPQHF
>13|TRBJ1-2|TRBV2
CASSEDVGYGYTF
>15|TRBJ2-1|TRBV5-1
CASSLAGGFYNEQFF